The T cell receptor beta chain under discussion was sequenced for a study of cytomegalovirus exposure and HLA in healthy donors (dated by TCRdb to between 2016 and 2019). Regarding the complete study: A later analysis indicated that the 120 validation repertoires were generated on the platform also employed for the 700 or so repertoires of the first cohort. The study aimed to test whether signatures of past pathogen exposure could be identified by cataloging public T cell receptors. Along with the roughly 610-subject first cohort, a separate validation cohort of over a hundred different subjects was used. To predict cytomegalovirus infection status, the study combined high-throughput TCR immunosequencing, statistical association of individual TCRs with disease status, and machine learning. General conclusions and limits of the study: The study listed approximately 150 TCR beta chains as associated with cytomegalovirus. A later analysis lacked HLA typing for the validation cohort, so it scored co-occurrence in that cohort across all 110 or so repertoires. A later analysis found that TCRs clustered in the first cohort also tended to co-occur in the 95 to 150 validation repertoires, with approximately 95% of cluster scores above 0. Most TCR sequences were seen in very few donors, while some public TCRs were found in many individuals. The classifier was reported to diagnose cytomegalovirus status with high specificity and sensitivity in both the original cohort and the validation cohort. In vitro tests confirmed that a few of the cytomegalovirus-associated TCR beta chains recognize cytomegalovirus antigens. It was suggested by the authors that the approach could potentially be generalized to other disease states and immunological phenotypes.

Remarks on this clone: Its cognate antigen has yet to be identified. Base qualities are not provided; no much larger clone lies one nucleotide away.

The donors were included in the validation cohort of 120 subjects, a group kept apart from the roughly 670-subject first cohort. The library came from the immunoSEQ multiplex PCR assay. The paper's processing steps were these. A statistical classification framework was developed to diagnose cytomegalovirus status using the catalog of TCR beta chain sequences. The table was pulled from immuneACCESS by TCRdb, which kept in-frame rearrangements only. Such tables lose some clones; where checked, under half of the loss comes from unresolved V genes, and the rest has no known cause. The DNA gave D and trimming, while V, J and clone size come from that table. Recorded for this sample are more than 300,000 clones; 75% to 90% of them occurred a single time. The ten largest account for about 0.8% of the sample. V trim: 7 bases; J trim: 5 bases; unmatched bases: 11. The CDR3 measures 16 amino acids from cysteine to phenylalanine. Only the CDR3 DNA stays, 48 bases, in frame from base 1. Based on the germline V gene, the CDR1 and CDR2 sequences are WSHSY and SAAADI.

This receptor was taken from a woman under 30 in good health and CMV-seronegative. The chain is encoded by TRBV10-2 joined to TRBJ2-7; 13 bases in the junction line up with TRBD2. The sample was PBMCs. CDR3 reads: CASKGTSGIGWDEQYF. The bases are TGCGCCAGCAAGGGGACTAGCGGGATAGGTTGGGACGAGCAGTACTTC.